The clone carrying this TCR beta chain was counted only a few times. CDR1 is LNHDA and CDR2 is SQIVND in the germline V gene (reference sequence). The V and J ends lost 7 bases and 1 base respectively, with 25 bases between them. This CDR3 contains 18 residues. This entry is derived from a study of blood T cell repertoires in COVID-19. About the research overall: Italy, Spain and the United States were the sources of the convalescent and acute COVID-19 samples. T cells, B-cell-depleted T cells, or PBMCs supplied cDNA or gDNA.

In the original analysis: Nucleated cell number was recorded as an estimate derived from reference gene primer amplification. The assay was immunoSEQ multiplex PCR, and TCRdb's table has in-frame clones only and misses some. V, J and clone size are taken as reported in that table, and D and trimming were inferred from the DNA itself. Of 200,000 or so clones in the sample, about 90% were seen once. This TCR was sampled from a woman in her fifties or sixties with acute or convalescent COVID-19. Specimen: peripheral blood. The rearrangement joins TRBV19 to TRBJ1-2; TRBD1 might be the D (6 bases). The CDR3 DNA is TGTGCCAGTAAGAGGTCAGGGGTATCGTTTATAGGTAACTATGGCTACACCTTC. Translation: CASKRSGVSFIGNYGYTF. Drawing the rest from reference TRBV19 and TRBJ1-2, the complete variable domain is DGGITQSPKYLFRKEGQNVTLSCEQNLNHDAMYWYRQDPGQGLRLIYYSQIVNDFQKGDIAEGYSVSREKKESFPLTVTSAQKNPTAFYLCASKRSGVSFIGNYGYTFGSGTRLTVV.